The text below deals with one T cell receptor (beta chain). MiXCR was run by TCRdb on the 5' RACE reads, yielding one entry per CDR3 protein. This table holds 600,000 to 850,000 distinct CDR3 sequences, over 15% found once. This entry comes from a study of identical twins. The data were also submitted as part of a second study, on T cells expressing NK-cell markers. From that report: Repertoire data for TCR beta were derived from sorted T cells (CD3+CD56+NKG2C+, CD3+CD56+NKG2C- and CD3+CD56-NKG2C+).

Sequences were obtained from PBMCs. This receptor was taken from a woman aged 18-29 years in good health.

The CDR3 nucleotides are TGTGCCAGCAGCTTAGGAGGGATATACAATGAGGAGCAGTTCTTC. This codes for CASSLGGIYNEEQFF. The V gene is TRBV7-6, the J gene TRBJ2-1; D is perhaps TRBD2 (5 bases). Per germline, CDR1 SGHVS and CDR2 FNYEAQ. With 1 base removed from V and 10 bases from J, the gap between germline ends came to 17 bases. This CDR3 comprises 15 residues.